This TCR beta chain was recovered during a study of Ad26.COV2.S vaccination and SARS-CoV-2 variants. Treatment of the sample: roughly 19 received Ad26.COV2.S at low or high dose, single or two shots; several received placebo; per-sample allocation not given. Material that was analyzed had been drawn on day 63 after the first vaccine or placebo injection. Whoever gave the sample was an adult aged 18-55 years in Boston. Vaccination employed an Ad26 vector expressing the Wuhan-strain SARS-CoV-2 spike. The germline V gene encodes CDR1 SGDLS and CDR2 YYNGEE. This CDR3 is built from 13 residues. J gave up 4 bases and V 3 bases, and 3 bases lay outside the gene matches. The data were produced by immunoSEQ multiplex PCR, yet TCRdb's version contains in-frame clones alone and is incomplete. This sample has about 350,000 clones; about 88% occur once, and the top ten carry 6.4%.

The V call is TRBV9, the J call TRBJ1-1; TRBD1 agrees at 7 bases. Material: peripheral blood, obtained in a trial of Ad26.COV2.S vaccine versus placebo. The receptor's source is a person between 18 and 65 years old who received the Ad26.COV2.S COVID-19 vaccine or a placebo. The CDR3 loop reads CASSDDRATEAFF. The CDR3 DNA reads TGTGCCAGCAGCGATGACAGGGCCACTGAAGCTTTCTTT.